These 15 T cell receptor beta chains share one sample of origin, sequenced in a study of cytotoxic CD8 clonotypes in ibrutinib-treated CLL. The protocol was immunoSEQ multiplex PCR, while the TCRdb copy is restricted to in-frame clones and leaves out a portion. Among 200,000 to 250,000 clones, 79% were seen once, and the ten largest hold roughly 11%. Sequencing used PBMCs, obtained after 12 months of ibrutinib treatment. These receptors all stem from a human donor with chronic lymphocytic leukemia.

The chain is built from TRBV30 and TRBJ1-1; D gene ambiguous. Germline CDR1 reads GTSNPN; CDR2 reads SVGIG (reference sequence). The length of the CDR3 is 14 residues. Trimming took 3 bases from V and 1 from J, leaving 12 bases between them. CDR3: CAWRDGVSNTEAFF. CDR3 sequence (DNA): TGTGCCTGGAGGGACGGAGTTTCGAACACTGAAGCTTTCTTT.

The chain combines TRBV28 with TRBJ2-3; weak D call: TRBD1 (6 bases). Germline values: CDR1 MDHEN, CDR2 SYDVKM. The CDR3 has 15 residues. V lost 8 bases and J 2 bases, leaving 17 bases between the germline ends. The CDR3 region is CASGSGVGTTDTQYF. In DNA form, the CDR3 reads TGTGCCAGCGGTTCAGGGGTTGGGACCACAGATACGCAGTATTTT.

This sequence joins TRBV18 and TRBJ2-7, with 10 nucleotides matching TRBD1. V gave up 3 bases and J gave up 4 bases; unmatched junction bases: 3. The CDR3 is 14 residues long. Germline loops: CDR1 KGHSH, CDR2 LQKENI. The CDR3 DNA is TGTGCCAGCTCACCGGGACAGGGGATGTACGAGCAGTACTTC. Protein: CASSPGQGMYEQYF.

The chain employs TRBV4-2 and TRBJ2-7; 12 positions agree with TRBD2. The CDR3 length is 16 residues. Losses at the gene ends were 0 bases for V and 4 bases for J; bases not matched to a gene: 4. Germline assignment: CDR1 LGHNA and CDR2 YNFKEQ. This chain's CDR3 is CASSQELAGGRYEQYF. CDR3 DNA: TGTGCCAGCAGCCAAGAACTAGCGGGGGGCAGATACGAGCAGTACTTC.

V usage is TRBV13 and J usage is TRBJ1-1; no clear D. Between the trimmed V and J ends, which lost 5 bases and 1 base, there was a span of 11 bases. The CDR3 extends over 14 amino acids. Germline V CDR1 and CDR2: PRHDT, FYEKMQ (reference sequence). CDR3: CASSPLTGNTEAFF. The CDR3 region has the DNA TGTGCCAGCAGCCCCTTGACGGGGAACACTGAAGCTTTCTTT. The full variable domain, its missing parts supplied by reference TRBV13 and TRBJ1-1, is AAGVIQSPRHLIKEKRETATLKCYPIPRHDTVYWYQQGPGQDPQFLISFYEKMQSDKGSIPDRFSAQQFSDYHSELNMSSLELGDSALYFCASSPLTGNTEAFFGQGTRLTVV.

This rearrangement joins TRBV5-4 to TRBJ1-2, with 8 bases lining up with TRBD1. The germline V gene encodes CDR1 SGHNT and CDR2 YYREEE (reference sequence). After removal of 3 bases from V and 4 bases from J, the junction contained 2 bases not matched to a gene. The CDR3 has 13 residues. CDR3 sequence reads: CASSSGQGYGYTF. The CDR3 DNA follows: TGTGCCAGCAGCTCTGGACAGGGCTATGGCTACACCTTC.

The chain carries TRBV5-1 and TRBJ2-5; 7 nucleotides match TRBD1. Germline trimming cut 4 bases from V and 7 bases from J; bases unmatched to any gene: 13. CDR1 is SGHRS, CDR2 YFSETQ, per germline. There are 15 residues in the CDR3. CDR3 protein: CASSPRDSPKGTQYF. The CDR3 region has the DNA TGCGCCAGCAGCCCTAGGGACAGCCCTAAGGGGACCCAGTACTTC.

The chain recombines TRBV30 with TRBJ2-6; D is perhaps TRBD2 (6 bases). V was cut by 1 base and J by 1 base, with 8 bases left in between. In germline, CDR1 is GTSNPN, CDR2 SVGIG (reference sequence). The CDR3 runs to 15 residues. CDR3 bases: TGTGCCTGGAGTGCCGGGGGTTCTGGGGCCAACGTCCTGACTTTC. Amino acids: CAWSAGGSGANVLTF.

The chain joins TRBV19 to TRBJ1-2, with D tentatively TRBD1 (5 bases). Germline CDR1 reads LNHDA; CDR2 reads SQIVND (reference sequence). The CDR3 consists of 13 residues. Trimming left V 3 bases short and J 5 bases short, with 10 bases between. The CDR3 is CASSIPPGYGYTF. In DNA form, the CDR3 reads TGTGCCAGTAGTATCCCCCCAGGGTATGGCTACACCTTC.

CDR3 coding DNA: TGCGCCAGCAGCTTGCAGGGTAGCGCGGGAGAGACCCAGTACTTC. Amino acid sequence: CASSLQGSAGETQYF. The chain combines TRBV5-1 with TRBJ2-5; D possibly matches TRBD1 or TRBD2 (5 bases each). Trimming shortened V by 1 base and J by 4 bases, and 14 bases separated the two germline ends. There are 15 residues in the CDR3. The germline gives CDR1 SGHRS, CDR2 YFSETQ.

V is TRBV9 and J is TRBJ1-6; 7 bases are a match to TRBD1. CDR1 SGDLS and CDR2 YYNGEE come from the germline V gene. The ends lost 3 bases at V and 7 bases at J; junction bases unmatched: 7. The CDR3 contains 15 residues. CDR3: CASSEYGTENSPLHF. CDR3 sequence (DNA): TGTGCCAGCAGCGAATACGGGACAGAAAATTCACCCCTCCACTTT.

The V and J genes are TRBV10-3 and TRBJ1-2; 7 nucleotides agree with TRBD1. The CDR3 has 13 amino acids. Trimming cost V 5 bases and J 6 bases; bases outside gene matches: 6. Germline loops: CDR1 ENHRY, CDR2 SYGVKD. The CDR3 protein is CAISSGTADGYTF. CDR3 nucleotides: TGTGCCATCAGTTCCGGGACAGCCGATGGCTACACCTTC.

This clone was observed once. J is TRBJ2-7 and V is TRBV13; 7 bases match TRBD1. J gave up 3 bases and V 2 bases, and 4 bases lay outside the gene matches. The CDR3 extends over 14 amino acids. Germline V gene sequence: CDR1 PRHDT, CDR2 FYEKMQ (reference sequence). In DNA, the CDR3 is TGTGCCAGCAGCTTAATGGCAGGGGGCTACGAGCAGTACTTC. It specifies CASSLMAGGYEQYF.

J is TRBJ2-3 and V is TRBV1. TRBV1 has pseudogene status. The CDR3 contains 24 residues. CDR3 DNA: TGCACCAGAACACCGCCACCCGAGGCGTCCCCACATCGGGAGAATGGGGGCGGCACAGATACGCAGTATTTT. Residues: CTRTPPPEASPHRENGGGTDTQYF.

This clone was seen just once. This chain joins TRBV6-1 and TRBJ1-5, with 8 bases that match TRBD1. Germline V CDR1 and CDR2: MNHNS, SASEGT. V dropped 2 bases and J dropped 4; count of bases not matched to a gene: 10. This CDR3 comprises 17 residues. The CDR3 is CASSELQGVSMNQPQHF. CDR3 sequence (DNA): TGTGCCAGCAGTGAACTACAGGGGGTGAGTATGAATCAGCCCCAGCATTTT.